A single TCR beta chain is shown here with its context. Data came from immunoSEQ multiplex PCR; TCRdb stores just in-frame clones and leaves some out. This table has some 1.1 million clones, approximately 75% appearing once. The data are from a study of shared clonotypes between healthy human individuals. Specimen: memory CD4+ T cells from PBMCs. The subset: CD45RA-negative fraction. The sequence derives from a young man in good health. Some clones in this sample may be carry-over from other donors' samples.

The CDR3 spells CASAVWVVFF. The DNA for the CDR3 is TGCGCCAGCGCCGTTTGGGTGGTGTTTTTT. The chain recombines TRBV10-1 with TRBJ1-4; D unclear. The CDR3 totals 10 residues. Trimming cost V 8 bases and J 15 bases, with 13 bases left between them. Germline CDR1 and CDR2: WNHNN and SYGVQD (reference sequence).